Included here is one T cell receptor (beta chain) sequence, with context. Antigen specificity is unknown. Germline CDR1 LNHNV, CDR2 YYDKDF (reference sequence). The V end was cut by 1 base, the J end by 3 bases, with 7 bases between. This CDR3 has 13 residues. The data were obtained in a study of shared clonotypes between healthy human individuals. Study outcomes and limitations: Relative to their counterparts shared across all four donors, non-shared clonotypes exhibited diminished generation probabilities. Larger richness was generally estimated for naive than memory subsets.

Genomic DNA from each subset was divided evenly over several immunoSEQ plates. Study processing details: Filtering differed, since immunoSEQ gave only junction sequences and no quality scores. The method was immunoSEQ multiplex PCR; TCRdb's version includes in-frame clones alone and lacks a portion of them. The DNA was the basis for D and trimming; V, J and clone size are from that table. Among 2.3 million or so clones listed, more than 85% were seen once. The chain is built from TRBV15 and TRBJ2-7; D gene uncertain. The TCR originated in a man aged 18 to 29 in good health. Some clones in this sample may be carry-over from other donors' samples. Material: naive CD4+ T cells from PBMCs. The subset: CD45RA+ positively selected. CDR3 nucleotides: TGTGCCACCAGCAGAGGAATTAACTACGAGCAGTACTTC. Protein sequence: CATSRGINYEQYF.